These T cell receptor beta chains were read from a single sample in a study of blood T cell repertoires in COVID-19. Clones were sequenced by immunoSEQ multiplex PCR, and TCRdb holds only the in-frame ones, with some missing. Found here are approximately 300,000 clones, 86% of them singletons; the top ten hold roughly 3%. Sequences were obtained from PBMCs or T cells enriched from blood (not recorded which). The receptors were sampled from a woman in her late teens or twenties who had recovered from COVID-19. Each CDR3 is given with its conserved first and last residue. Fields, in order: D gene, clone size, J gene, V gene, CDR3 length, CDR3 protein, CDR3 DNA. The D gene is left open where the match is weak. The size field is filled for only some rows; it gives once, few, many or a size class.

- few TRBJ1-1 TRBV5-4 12 CASSPQGSEAFF TGTGCCAGCAGCCCACAGGGCTCTGAAGCTTTCTTT
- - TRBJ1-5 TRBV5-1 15 CASSLSPGINQPQHF TGCGCCAGCAGCTTGAGTCCAGGAATCAATCAGCCCCAGCATTTT
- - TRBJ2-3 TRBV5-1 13 CASSPSGTDTQYF TGCGCCAGCAGCCCTTCGGGCACAGATACGCAGTATTTT
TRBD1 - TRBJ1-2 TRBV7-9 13 CASSSGQYYGYTF TGTGCCAGCAGCTCGGGACAGTACTATGGCTACACCTTC
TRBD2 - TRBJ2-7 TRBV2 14 CASKQAGGSYEQYF TGTGCCAGCAAACAAGCGGGAGGATCCTACGAGCAGTACTTC
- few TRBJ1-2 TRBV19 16 CASTLGGSAFVSGYTF TGTGCCAGTACCCTAGGAGGCAGTGCCTTCGTAAGTGGCTACACCTTC
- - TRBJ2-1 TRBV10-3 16 CAISDRLGPNYNEQFF TGTGCCATCAGCGATAGACTAGGACCGAACTACAATGAGCAGTTCTTC
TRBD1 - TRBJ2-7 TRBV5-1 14 CASSLDTGAYEQYF TGCGCCAGCAGCTTGGACACAGGGGCCTACGAGCAGTACTTC
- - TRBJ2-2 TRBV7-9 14 CASSLEDYTGELFF TGTGCCAGCAGCTTAGAGGACTACACCGGGGAGCTGTTTTTT
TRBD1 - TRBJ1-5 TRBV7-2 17 CASSPRTGGLFNQPQHF TGTGCCAGCAGCCCGAGGACAGGGGGCCTTTTCAATCAGCCCCAGCATTTT
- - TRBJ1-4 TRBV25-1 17 CASSEWVGGGTNEKLFF TGTGCCAGCAGTGAATGGGTGGGAGGGGGAACTAATGAAAAACTGTTTTTT
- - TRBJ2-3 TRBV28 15 CASSLEGVGPDTQYF TGTGCCAGCAGTTTAGAGGGGGTGGGGCCGGATACGCAGTATTTT
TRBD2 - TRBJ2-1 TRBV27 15 CASRDLAGSYNEQFF TGTGCCAGCAGGGACCTAGCGGGGAGCTACAATGAGCAGTTCTTC
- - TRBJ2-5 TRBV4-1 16 CASSPRVGSLQETQYF TGCGCCAGCAGCCCCCGAGTGGGCAGCCTCCAAGAGACCCAGTACTTC
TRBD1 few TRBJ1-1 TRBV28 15 CASSRDRAPGTEAFF TGTGCCAGCAGTCGCGACAGGGCCCCGGGGACTGAAGCTTTCTTT
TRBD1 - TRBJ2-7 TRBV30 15 CAWSFPDRGAYEQYF TGTGCCTGGAGTTTCCCGGACAGGGGCGCCTACGAGCAGTACTTC
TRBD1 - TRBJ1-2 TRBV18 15 CASSPRDSSNYGYTF TGTGCCAGCTCACCTAGGGACAGCTCAAACTATGGCTACACCTTC
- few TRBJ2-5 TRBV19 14 CASSRQVGQETQYF TGTGCCAGTAGCCGACAGGTTGGGCAAGAGACCCAGTACTTC
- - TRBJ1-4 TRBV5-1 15 CASSLERATNEKLFF TGCGCCAGCAGCTTGGAGAGAGCGACTAATGAAAAACTGTTTTTT
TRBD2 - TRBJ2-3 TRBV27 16 CASSFLAGLEADTQYF TGTGCCAGCAGTTTCCTAGCGGGACTCGAGGCAGATACGCAGTATTTT
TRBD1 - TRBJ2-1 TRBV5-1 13 CASSRTGADEQFF TGCGCCAGCAGCAGGACAGGGGCGGATGAGCAGTTCTTC
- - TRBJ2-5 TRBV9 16 CASSVVGILAEETQYF TGTGCCAGCAGCGTAGTGGGTATCCTAGCAGAAGAGACCCAGTACTTC
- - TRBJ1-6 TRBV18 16 CASSPDRSSYNSPLHF TGTGCCAGCTCGCCAGACAGAAGCTCCTATAATTCACCCCTCCACTTT
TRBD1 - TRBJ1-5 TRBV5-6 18 CASSLRQGGSNSNQPQHF TGTGCCAGCAGCCTTAGGCAGGGGGGAAGTAATAGCAATCAGCCCCAGCATTTT
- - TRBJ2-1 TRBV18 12 CASSRENNEQFF TGTGCCAGCTCAAGGGAGAACAATGAGCAGTTCTTC
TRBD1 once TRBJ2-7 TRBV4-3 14 CASSPRDRPYEQYF TGCGCCAGCAGCCCCCGGGACAGGCCCTACGAGCAGTACTTC
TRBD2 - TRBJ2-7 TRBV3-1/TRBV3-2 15 CASSQGLAVAYEQYF TGTGCCAGCAGCCAAGGACTAGCGGTGGCCTACGAGCAGTACTTC
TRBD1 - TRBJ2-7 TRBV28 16 CASRADWGTGGPPGYF TGTGCCAGCAGAGCAGATTGGGGGACAGGGGGTCCCCCTGGATACTTC
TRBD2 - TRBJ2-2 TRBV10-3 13 CAIRAGGPGELFF TGTGCCATCCGGGCGGGAGGGCCCGGGGAGCTGTTTTTT
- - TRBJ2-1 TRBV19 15 CASSIAERRDNEQFF TGTGCCAGTAGTATAGCTGAGCGGAGGGACAATGAGCAGTTCTTC
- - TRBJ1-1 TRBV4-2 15 CASSSRQGESTEAFF TGTGCCAGCAGCAGTCGGCAAGGGGAAAGTACTGAAGCTTTCTTT
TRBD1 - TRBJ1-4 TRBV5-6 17 CASSYRDRPPLNEKLFF TGTGCCAGCAGCTATAGGGACAGGCCTCCTCTTAATGAAAAACTGTTTTTT
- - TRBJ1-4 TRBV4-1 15 CASSQDRSSDEKLFF TGCGCCAGCAGCCAAGACCGGTCGTCGGATGAAAAACTGTTTTTT
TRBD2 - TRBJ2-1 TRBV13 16 CASSFFAGGRRNEQFF TGTGCCAGCAGCTTTTTTGCGGGAGGCCGGAGGAATGAGCAGTTCTTC
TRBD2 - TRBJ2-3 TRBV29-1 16 CSVEGGLAGVPDTQYF TGCAGCGTTGAAGGTGGACTAGCCGGGGTCCCAGATACGCAGTATTTT
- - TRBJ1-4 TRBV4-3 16 CASSPGEFATNEKLFF TGCGCCAGCAGCCCAGGGGAATTTGCAACTAATGAAAAACTGTTTTTT
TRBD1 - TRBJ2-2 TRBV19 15 CASSIGDRATGELFF TGTGCCAGTAGTATAGGGGACAGGGCCACCGGGGAGCTGTTTTTT
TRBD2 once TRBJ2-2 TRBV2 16 CASSATSFSNTGELFF TGTGCCAGCAGCGCGACTAGCTTCTCGAACACCGGGGAGCTGTTTTTT
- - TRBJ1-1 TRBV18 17 CASSPTHPLGVNTEAFF TGTGCCAGCTCACCTACGCACCCTCTTGGAGTGAACACTGAAGCTTTCTTT
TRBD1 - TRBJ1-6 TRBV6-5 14 CASSYRTGNSPLHF TGTGCCAGCAGTTACCGGACAGGGAATTCACCCCTCCACTTT
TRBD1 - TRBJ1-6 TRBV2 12 CASDRGNSPLHF TGTGCCAGCGACAGGGGTAATTCACCCCTCCACTTT
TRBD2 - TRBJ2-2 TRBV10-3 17 CAISESRLAGNTGELFF TGTGCCATCAGTGAGTCGAGACTAGCGGGAAACACCGGGGAGCTGTTTTTT
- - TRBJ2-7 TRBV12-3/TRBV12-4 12 CASSSRGREQYF TGTGCCAGTTCTTCCCGCGGGCGCGAGCAGTACTTC
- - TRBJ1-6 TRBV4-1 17 CASSQTTLRQKNSPLHF TGCGCCAGCAGCCAAACCACTCTTCGACAGAAAAATTCACCCCTCCACTTT
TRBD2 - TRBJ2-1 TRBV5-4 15 CASSDRGAGYNEQFF TGTGCCAGCAGTGACCGTGGAGCGGGGTATAATGAGCAGTTCTTC
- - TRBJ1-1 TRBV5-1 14 CASSPWGGGGEAFF TGCGCCAGCAGCCCCTGGGGGGGCGGGGGTGAAGCTTTCTTT
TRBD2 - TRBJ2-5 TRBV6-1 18 CASSEAASGGQGQETQYF TGTGCCAGCAGTGAGGCGGCTAGCGGGGGGCAGGGCCAAGAGACCCAGTACTTC
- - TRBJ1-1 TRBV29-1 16 CSVTPYLTGLNTEAFF TGCAGCGTGACGCCCTACTTAACAGGGCTGAACACTGAAGCTTTCTTT
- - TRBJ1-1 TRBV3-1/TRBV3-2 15 CASSRRGGPGTEAFF TGTGCCAGCAGCCGCCGCGGCGGGCCAGGCACTGAAGCTTTCTTT
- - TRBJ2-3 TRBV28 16 CASSLGSGSATDTQYF TGTGCCAGCAGCCTCGGCTCCGGGTCTGCCACAGATACGCAGTATTTT
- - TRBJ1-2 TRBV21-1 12 CATWTGSRGYTF TGTGCCACCTGGACAGGGAGCAGGGGCTACACCTTC